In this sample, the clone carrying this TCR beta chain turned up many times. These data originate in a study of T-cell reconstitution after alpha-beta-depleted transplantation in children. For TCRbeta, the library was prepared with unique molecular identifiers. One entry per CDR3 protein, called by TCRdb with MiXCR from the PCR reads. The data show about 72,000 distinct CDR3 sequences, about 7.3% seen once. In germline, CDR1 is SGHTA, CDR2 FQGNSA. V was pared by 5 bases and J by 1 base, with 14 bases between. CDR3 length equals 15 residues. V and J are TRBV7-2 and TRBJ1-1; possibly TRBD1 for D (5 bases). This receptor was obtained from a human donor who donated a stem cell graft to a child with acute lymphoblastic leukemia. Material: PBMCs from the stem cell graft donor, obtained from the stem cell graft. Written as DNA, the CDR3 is TGTGCCAGCAGCCTCGGATGGGGCCGGAACACTGAAGCTTTCTTT. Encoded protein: CASSLGWGRNTEAFF.